The 18 T cell receptor beta chains presented below share a single source sample, sequenced in a study of metastatic and nonmetastatic thyroid tumors. Using MiXCR, TCRdb re-called clones from the PCR reads. The sample comprises 26,000 or so clones, about 3.7% of which are singletons, and approximately 3% rests with the top ten. Patients were all untreated before their thyroid surgery. The source material was blood. Receptors were obtained from a male donor with papillary thyroid cancer or a benign thyroid nodule (not recorded which). Some clones in this sample may be carry-over from other donors' samples.

In this sample, this clone turned up many times. This chain links TRBV20-1 with TRBJ2-3; TRBD1 might be the D (6 bases). Trimming stripped 3 bases from V and 1 base from J, with 14 bases between. The germline V gene has CDR1 DFQATT and CDR2 SNEGSKA (reference sequence). This CDR3 region has 15 residues. The CDR3: CSARGAHLGTDTQYF. CDR3 sequence (DNA): TGCAGTGCTAGGGGGGCCCACTTGGGCACAGATACGCAGTATTTT.

This clone ranks as medium-sized. V is TRBV6-1 and J is TRBJ1-5; D is undetermined. The CDR3 has 12 amino acids. Trimming removed 5 bases at V and 6 bases at J, with 8 bases between. The germline CDR1 and CDR2 sequences are MNHNS and SASEGT. CDR3 amino acids: CASSYKGQPQHF. The DNA of the CDR3 is TGTGCCAGCAGTTACAAGGGTCAGCCCCAGCATTTT.

V and J are TRBV27 and TRBJ2-6; the D is unclear. The CDR3 is 14 residues long. Per the germline V gene, CDR1 is MNHEY and CDR2 is SMNVEV (reference sequence). V lost 2 bases and J lost 2, with 4 bases in between. The CDR3 spells CASSLGAGANVLTF. CDR3 bases: TGTGCCAGCAGTTTAGGGGCTGGGGCCAACGTCCTGACTTTC.

This clone was counted only a few times. J is TRBJ1-5 and V is TRBV2; D is unresolved. CDR1 and CDR2 from the germline V gene are SNHLY and FYNNEI. V lost 2 bases and J 4 bases, leaving 9 bases between the germline ends. The CDR3 is made up of 14 amino acids. The CDR3 DNA sequence: TGTGCCAGCAGTGAAACCGGGCGAAATCAGCCCCAGCATTTT. Residues: CASSETGRNQPQHF.

This clone was detected many times. The V and J genes are TRBV9 and TRBJ2-7; no reliable D call. This CDR3 has 15 amino acids. Germline lookup yields CDR1 SGDLS and CDR2 YYNGEE. V lost 0 bases, J lost 2 bases, and 12 bases lay in between. In DNA, the CDR3 is TGTGCCAGCAGCGTAGCCGGCGAAGGGCCCTACGAGCAGTACTTC. This encodes CASSVAGEGPYEQYF.

This clone appeared a few times. The chain is built from TRBV6-1 and TRBJ1-2; D is unclear. Trimming took 5 bases from V and 8 from J, leaving 18 bases between them. Germline V gene lookup returns CDR1 MNHNS and CDR2 SASEGT. This CDR3 spans 14 amino acids. For the CDR3, the DNA is TGTGCCAGCAGTCCCGTTTATTGGGTGCAAGGCTACACCTTC. Translating gives CASSPVYWVQGYTF.

In regard to this clone: This CDR3 is also generated by other DNA sequences in the sample. V is TRBV27 and J is TRBJ2-5, with D possibly TRBD2 on 6 matching bases. V was pared by 9 bases and J by 14 bases, with 25 bases between. Germline V gene lookup returns CDR1 MNHEY and CDR2 SMNVEV (reference sequence). The CDR3 length is 13 residues. The CDR3 nucleotides read TGTGCCAGGGGAGGCGGGATTAAAGAGACTCATTACTTC. Translation gives CARGGGIKETHYF.

The V call is TRBV28, the J call TRBJ2-1; D not resolved. Trimming left V 4 bases short and J 10 bases short, with 8 bases between. The CDR3 is 11 residues long. Germline V gene sequence: CDR1 MDHEN, CDR2 SYDVKM. The CDR3 reads CASSSLREQFF. The DNA of the CDR3 is TGTGCCAGCAGTTCCCTTAGGGAGCAGTTCTTC. Combining the CDR3 with reference TRBV28 and TRBJ2-1 gives the whole variable domain DVKVTQSSRYLVKRTGEKVFLECVQDMDHENMFWYRQDPGLGLRLIYFSYDVKMKEKGDIPEGYSVSREKKERFSLILESASTNQTSMYLCASSSLREQFFGPGTRLTVL.

This clone appeared many times. The rearrangement joins TRBV2 to TRBJ2-7; 11 nucleotides agree with TRBD2. The junction had 1 base not matched to a gene; V was cut back by 3 bases and J by 3 bases. This CDR3 region has 14 residues. From germline, CDR1 is SNHLY and CDR2 FYNNEI. Here the CDR3 reads CASSDTSGSYEQYF. CDR3 sequence (DNA): TGTGCCAGCAGTGATACTAGCGGGAGCTACGAGCAGTACTTC.

This clone is categorized as medium-sized. The rearrangement joins TRBV6-1 to TRBJ2-7, with 9 nucleotides matching TRBD1. Germline loops: CDR1 MNHNS, CDR2 SASEGT. The CDR3 sequence is 13 residues long. Unmatched junction bases numbered 6, after V lost 10 bases and J lost 2 bases. CDR3 in amino acids: CATTGGLTYEQYF. DNA for the CDR3: TGTGCCACCACAGGGGGCCTTACCTACGAGCAGTACTTC.

This chain joins TRBV9 and TRBJ2-3, with 12 bases lining up with TRBD2. The ends lost 8 bases at V and 3 bases at J; junction bases unmatched: 10. The germline CDR1 and CDR2 sequences are SGDLS and YYNGEE. This CDR3 spans 16 amino acids. The DNA for the CDR3 is TGTGCCAGAAGCACTCGACTAGCGGGGGCTACAGATACGCAGTATTTT. It is translated as CARSTRLAGATDTQYF.

This clone was counted a few times. V gene TRBV6-2 or TRBV6-3 combines with J gene TRBJ2-1; 8 bases match TRBD2. Germline assignment: CDR1 MNHEY and CDR2 SVGEGT. This CDR3 contains 15 residues. The trim removed 7 bases at V and 10 bases at J, leaving 15 bases unmatched. This chain's CDR3 is CASIAMSGGSNEQFF. The CDR3 nucleotides are TGTGCCAGCATTGCGATGAGCGGGGGCTCCAACGAGCAGTTCTTC.

In this sample, this clone turned up many times. V usage is TRBV19 and J usage is TRBJ2-2; 9 nucleotides align to TRBD1. Losses at the gene ends were 4 bases for V and 3 bases for J; bases not matched to a gene: 3. Germline V lookup: CDR1 LNHDA, CDR2 SQIVND (reference sequence). This CDR3 is built from 15 residues. CDR3 nucleotides: TGTGCCAGTAGTACGACAGGGGGGGACACCGGGGAGCTGTTTTTT. Translating it yields CASSTTGGDTGELFF.

This clone was detected only a few times. The chain employs TRBV28 and TRBJ2-7, with TRBD2 matching over 9 bases. The CDR3 consists of 15 residues. Germline V gives CDR1 MDHEN, CDR2 SYDVKM. V gave up 1 base and J gave up 3 bases; unmatched junction bases: 4. Here the CDR3 DNA reads TGTGCCAGCAGTTTATCAGTGACTAGCGGCTACGAGCAGTACTTC. It codes for CASSLSVTSGYEQYF.

This clone is medium-sized in the sample. The CDR3 DNA reads TGTGCCAGCAGTGAAGTCCAGGGGGCGCGGGGCACCATATATTTT. It is translated as CASSEVQGARGTIYF. The chain couples TRBV6-1 to TRBJ1-3, with 8 bases matching TRBD1. There are 15 residues in the CDR3. The V gene's germline CDR1 is MNHNS and CDR2 SASEGT. V trimming: 1 base; J trimming: 9 bases; junction bases outside the gene matches: 8.

Note on this clone: The junction departs from the called germline gene at one end, perhaps through a read error. The chain joins TRBV7-2 to TRBJ2-2; a weak D match, TRBD1 (5 bases). This CDR3 is 16 amino acids long. Germline CDR1 and CDR2: SGHTA and FQGNSA. The DNA of the CDR3 is TGTGCCAGCAACTTAAGTCGGACATCGAACACCGGGGAGCTGTTTTTT. Translated, it gives CASNLSRTSNTGELFF.

This clone is labeled as medium-sized. One junction end disagrees with the germline gene, perhaps due to a read error. The gene calls are TRBV6-2 or TRBV6-3 and TRBJ1-2, with D perhaps matching TRBD1 (5 bases). Germline V gene sequence: CDR1 MNHEY, CDR2 SVGEGT. CDR3 length equals 15 residues. The CDR3 loop reads CASSHSPDGGYGYTF. The CDR3, as DNA: TGTGCCAGCAGTCACTCCCCGGACGGGGGATATGGCTACACCTTC.

This clone was observed a few times. This chain uses TRBV24-1 with TRBJ2-1; 8 bases map to TRBD1. J was trimmed by 4 bases and V by 8 bases; bases with no gene match: 9. Per the germline V gene, CDR1 is KGHDR and CDR2 is SFDVKD. The CDR3 has 15 residues. The CDR3 sequence: CATTQTGAPYNEQFF. CDR3 DNA: TGTGCCACCACCCAGACAGGGGCGCCATACAATGAGCAGTTCTTC.